The entry below describes one T cell receptor beta chain. The clone's antigen remains unknown. It has no much larger one-base neighbor in the sample; base qualities were not kept. This record comes from a study of CD8+ T cells in alopecia areata (dated by TCRdb to the late 2010s). Describing the broader study: Treated patients were enrolled in an open-label pilot trial of oral tofacitinib, 5 to 10 mg twice daily, for moderate-to-severe alopecia areata. The RNA source kit depended on sample type: the PAXgene miRNA kit for fixed scalp, the miRNeasy kit for PBMCs, and the RNeasy kit for mouse skin. Human TCRbeta sequencing covered scalp tissue and sorted CD4+ and CD8+ peripheral blood T cells from patchy and totalis/universalis alopecia areata patients and healthy controls. Biopsies were taken from tofacitinib-treated patients at baseline and at 4 and 24 weeks of treatment, and a later scalp biopsy was taken in several of the tofacitinib-treated patients. immunoSEQ multiplex PCR using 35 Vbeta forward primers and 13 Jbeta reverse primers was used to amplify TCRbeta CDR3 regions. Scalp clonality was compared among normal scalp (n=4), patchy alopecia areata scalp (n=8), and alopecia totalis/universalis scalp (n=8). Tofacitinib was given for 6 to 18 months, followed by 6 months of follow-up off drug to assess delayed response and recurrence. The study used high-throughput TCRbeta sequencing to examine T cell clonal expansion in alopecia areata, in both the C3H/HeJ mouse model and human patients. Broader findings and caveats from the paper: Unlike mouse skin, where gammadelta T cells dominate, normal human skin contains resident alphabeta T cells that get sequenced too, which complicates analysis of the scalp TCR repertoire. Compared with normal scalp, lesional scalp, particularly in alopecia totalis/universalis, had higher clonality and more expanded CD8+ clones, which suggests antigenic drive. Shared TCR sequences between patients were less evident than in mice, which may be partly attributable to HLA diversity in the patient population.

Peripheral blood and lesional scalp punch biopsies were obtained from patients with alopecia areata. PBMCs were isolated by density centrifugation and stained for CD3, CD4 and CD8, after which CD4+ and CD8+ T cells were sorted on a FACSAria. Preparation of the library involved the immunoSEQ multiplex PCR assay. To provide template for TCR sequencing, every sample had RNA extracted and reverse transcribed into cDNA. First-strand cDNA was synthesized using SuperScript III with a 2:1 mix of oligo-dT and random hexamers. A synthetic immune receptor repertoire was used to assess amplification bias, and residual bias was removed computationally. As for how the authors treated the data: Raw reads were preprocessed to remove errors, and CDR3 was defined by IMGT conventions from the conserved cysteine to phenylalanine. To get clonality, Shannon entropy was normalized by log2 of the number of productive unique TCRs and the result was subtracted from 1. CD4 or CD8 identity of scalp clones was inferred by cross-referencing scalp TCRbeta sequences with sorted blood CD4 and CD8 repertoires. The table comes from immuneACCESS by way of TCRdb, which keeps in-frame sequences with V and J called. Part of the clones is missing from these tables; in studies checked, under half for an unresolved V gene and the rest for unknown reasons. V, J and clone size are those of that table, while D and trimming were read from the DNA. A total of 110,000 or so clones appear in this sample, roughly two fifths of them only once. Clones ranked in the top ten supply approximately 3.1% of the sample.

V and J are truncated by 6 bases and 2 bases respectively, leaving an intervening sequence of 8 bases. Per the germline V gene (reference sequence), GTSNPN is the CDR1 and SVGIG is the CDR2. There are 12 amino acids in the CDR3, from cysteine to phenylalanine inclusive. Only the CDR3 portion is preserved as DNA: 36 bases, with reading frame beginning at the first base. Sample: CD4+ T cells sorted from blood. This sequence originates from a human donor with alopecia areata. This receptor chain uses TRBV30 and TRBJ1-3; TRBD1 is perhaps the D gene, given 5 matching bases. This receptor has the CDR3 CACGTAGNTIYF. The DNA is TGTGCCTGCGGGACGGCTGGAAACACCATATATTTT.